This T cell receptor beta chain was sequenced in a study of Graves' ophthalmopathy and Graves' hyperthyroidism. The CDR3 consists of 14 residues. This clonotype was detected ten times or more. An end of the junction does not agree with germline; a read error may underlie this. RNA transcripts were the source from which TCR beta CDR3 regions were amplified. The library came from an HTBI-primed first-round RT-PCR and a second-round multiplex PCR. TCRdb itself ran the multiplex PCR reads through MiXCR, one entry per CDR3 protein. The table records 620,000 or so distinct CDR3 sequences, 22% of them present only once. A follow-up of 18 months without ophthalmopathy meant that hyperthyroidism was stable.

The material sequenced was peripheral blood. The V and J genes are TRBV12-3 or TRBV12-4 and TRBJ2-2, with D possibly TRBD2 on 5 matching bases. The sequence was obtained from a woman between 18 and 29 years old with stable Graves' hyperthyroidism. Some clones in this sample may be carry-over from other donors' samples. In DNA, the CDR3 is TGCGCCAGCAGCTTGAGCGGTAACACCGGGGAGCTGTTTTTT. Translation gives CASSLSGNTGELFF.